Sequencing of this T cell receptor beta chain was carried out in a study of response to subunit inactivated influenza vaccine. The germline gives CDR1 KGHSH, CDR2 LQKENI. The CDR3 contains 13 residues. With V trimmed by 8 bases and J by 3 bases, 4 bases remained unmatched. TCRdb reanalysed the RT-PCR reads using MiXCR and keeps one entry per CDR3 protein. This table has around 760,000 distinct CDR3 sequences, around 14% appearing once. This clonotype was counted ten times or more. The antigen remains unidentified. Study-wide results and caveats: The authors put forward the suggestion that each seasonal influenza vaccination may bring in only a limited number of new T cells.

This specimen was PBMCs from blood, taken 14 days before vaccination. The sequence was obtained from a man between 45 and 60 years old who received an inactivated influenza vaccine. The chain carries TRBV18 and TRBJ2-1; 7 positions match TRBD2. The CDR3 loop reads CASSRDYYNEQFF. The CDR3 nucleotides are TGTGCCAGCAGCCGGGACTACTACAATGAGCAGTTCTTC.